The following is a T cell receptor beta chain sequence with its context. Its antigen is currently unknown. The CDR3 totals 17 residues. Trimming removed 6 bases from V and 3 bases from J; junction bases left unmatched: 10. The germline gives CDR1 LNHDA, CDR2 SQIVND (reference sequence). Profiled with immunoSEQ multiplex PCR; TCRdb holds only in-frame clones, not every one. Altogether around 54,000 clones are present, approximately 89% being singletons, with the ten largest covering approximately 8.4%. The sample comes from a study of cytomegalovirus exposure and HLA in healthy donors. Study-level findings and limits: Three CMV-associated chains proved CMV antigen-specific in vitro. Both high specificity and high sensitivity reportedly marked the classifier's diagnosis of cytomegalovirus status.

The sequenced sample consisted of PBMCs. The chain links TRBV19 to TRBJ2-1; the match to TRBD1 covers 11 bases. This sequence originates from a woman aged 18-35 years in good health and CMV-seropositive. The CDR3, as DNA: TGTGCCAGTAGGGGCTCCCGGACAGGGGGCGACTACAATGAGCAGTTCTTC. It translates to CASRGSRTGGDYNEQFF.